This record covers a single T cell receptor beta chain. This clone was seen only a few times. Its cognate antigen has yet to be identified. No base quality values were provided; no much bigger clone lies one nucleotide off. The library was generated by the immunoSEQ multiplex PCR assay. Not all clones reach the TCRdb copy of this immuneACCESS table, which keeps in-frame sequences only. Checked studies attribute under half of the gap to unresolved V genes and leave the rest unexplained. This sample holds about 86,000 clones; around four fifths were observed only once. Just over 0.8% of the sample rests with the top ten. The study evaluated CTLA-4 blockade (ipilimumab) given together with focal radiation therapy in patients who had chemo-refractory metastatic non-small-cell lung cancer. Cut back by 5 bases and 3 bases, the V and J ends lie 14 bases apart. According to the germline V gene, CDR1 reads SGHVS and CDR2 reads FQNEAQ. Taken from cysteine to phenylalanine, the CDR3 has 15 residues. Only the CDR3 DNA stays, 45 bases, in frame from base 1.

This sample was included in a study of radiotherapy plus CTLA-4 blockade in lung cancer listed by TCRdb under 2018. A note on the overall study: Among the enrolled patients, roughly 19% had an objective response, and about 29% reached disease control.

Study-wide findings and limitations: After treatment with radiotherapy and ipilimumab, TCR clones that originated in tumors expanded in peripheral blood. The strongest predictors of response, as reported, were early dynamic changes in blood T cell clones along with a rise in serum interferon-beta after radiation.

The sequence is built from TRBV7-8 and TRBJ1-3, with the D gene too uncertain to name. This receptor was identified in a human donor with non-small cell lung cancer who had stable disease on radiotherapy plus ipilimumab. This specimen consisted of peripheral blood, obtained from a patient treated with radiotherapy plus ipilimumab. Here the CDR3 is given as CASSPWEGFGNTIYF. The bases are TGTGCCAGCAGCCCCTGGGAGGGCTTTGGAAACACCATATATTTT. Beyond the CDR3, the reference TRBV7-8 and TRBJ1-3 genes provide the residues; the full variable domain reads: GAGVSQSPRYKVAKRGQDVALRCDPISGHVSLFWYQQALGQGPEFLTYFQNEAQLDKSGLPSDRFFAERPEGSVSTLKIQRTQQEDSAVYLCASSPWEGFGNTIYFGEGSWLTVV.